The present T cell receptor (beta chain) was sequenced within a study of T cells in Graves' hyperthyroidism and ophthalmopathy. Germline lookup yields CDR1 LNHDA and CDR2 SQIVND (reference sequence). The CDR3 covers 20 residues. The germline V and J ends were trimmed by 6 bases and 0 bases, with 27 bases remaining between them. RNA transcripts were the template for amplifying TCR beta CDR3 regions. First-round RT-PCR of the TCR CDR3 relied on the HTBI primer set. One entry per CDR3 protein results from TCRdb running MiXCR on the multiplex PCR reads. The table lists roughly 380,000 distinct CDR3 sequences, 11% to 15% of them singletons. Those with hyperthyroidism were 18 to 65 years old, newly diagnosed, and ill for under 2 months.

This chain joins TRBV19 and TRBJ2-1, with a tentative D call TRBD2 (6 bases). The clonotype originates from a woman in her fifties or sixties with Graves' hyperthyroidism. The sequencing input was blood. The DNA of the CDR3 is TGTGCCAGTAGCAGTGATTCGGGACTCGGGAATTGGGGCTCCTACAATGAGCAGTTCTTC. Encoded protein: CASSSDSGLGNWGSYNEQFF.